The sequence of this T cell receptor beta chain was determined in a study of OX40 agonist ivuxolimab in advanced cancers. Study information: Across the patients, intravenous ivuxolimab was delivered every 2 weeks at 0.01 to 10 mg/kg. With a range of 23 to 79, age averaged approximately 54 years, and 65% to 90% were male.

Clones were read by immunoSEQ multiplex PCR, and TCRdb kept only the in-frame ones, dropping some. The sample lists some 85,000 clones, roughly 88% occurring once. The TCR was taken from an adult with an advanced solid tumor such as melanoma, head and neck, liver or kidney cancer. The sequences come from CD4+ or CD8+ T cells sorted from blood, collected in a trial of the OX40 agonist ivuxolimab.

The CDR3 protein is CASSIRQTTSYEQYF. CDR3 DNA: TGTGCCAGTAGTATCCGACAGACCACTTCCTACGAGCAGTACTTC. This rearrangement joins TRBV19 to TRBJ2-7, with a weak D call TRBD1 (5 bases). CDR3 size: 15 residues. Germline CDR1 is LNHDA and CDR2 is SQIVND (reference sequence). The V gene lost 3 bases and the J gene lost 1 base, with 13 bases spanning the gap.